This T cell receptor (beta chain) was sequenced in a study of blood T cell repertoires in COVID-19. The table came from immunoSEQ multiplex PCR; TCRdb's copy has only in-frame clones and leaves some out. The top ten hold 1.4% of the sample, which has some 70,000 clones, approximately 86% seen once. CDR1 is SGHDT and CDR2 is YYEEEE in the germline V gene. The CDR3 is 17 amino acids. The trim removed 1 base at V and 5 bases at J, leaving 8 bases unmatched. Sample: peripheral blood. The clonotype comes from a woman aged 55-75 years with acute or convalescent COVID-19. This rearrangement joins TRBV5-6 to TRBJ2-5; 13 bases are shared with TRBD2. The CDR3 nucleotides read TGTGCCAGCAGCTTGCTGGGACTAGCGGGATTTTCTGAGACCCAGTACTTC. Translating it yields CASSLLGLAGFSETQYF.